Presented here are 32 T cell receptor beta chains from one specimen sequenced in a study of CD8 T cells in Susac syndrome. Random hexamers were used to reverse transcribe roughly 0.5 to 1 ug of RNA. TCRdb re-analysed the immunoSEQ multiplex PCR reads in MiXCR, keeping a single row per CDR3 protein. Here the sample spans just over 150,000 distinct CDR3 sequences, 95% being singletons. Sequenced: CD4+ T cells from PBMCs. Source of these receptors: a human donor with Susac syndrome.

The rearrangement links TRBV19 to TRBJ1-5; no clear D gene. The germline gives CDR1 LNHDA, CDR2 SQIVND (reference sequence). V was shortened by 5 bases and J by 3 bases, with 8 bases between the two germline ends. The CDR3 has 13 residues. In DNA form, the CDR3 reads TGTGCCAGTAGTGCAGGACCCAATCAGCCCCAGCATTTT. This translates into CASSAGPNQPQHF.

The count of this clonotype is one. The J gene is TRBJ1-2, the V gene TRBV6-5, with D unclear. The germline V gene has CDR1 MNHEY and CDR2 SVGAGI. Trimming cost V 2 bases and J 4 bases, with 8 bases left between them. The CDR3 extends over 13 amino acids. This CDR3 is CASSYAEGYGYTF. For the CDR3, the DNA is TGTGCCAGCAGTTACGCAGAGGGCTATGGCTACACCTTC.

This sequence joins TRBV7-3 and TRBJ2-6, with D hard to call. Germline V gives CDR1 SGHTA, CDR2 FQGTGA. The CDR3 spans 16 residues. Between the trimmed V and J ends, which lost 2 bases and 0 bases, there was a span of 8 bases. CDR3 sequence (DNA): TGTGCCAGCAGCTTAGGCCACCTCTCTGGGGCCAACGTCCTGACTTTC. Its protein is CASSLGHLSGANVLTF. Drawing the rest from reference TRBV7-3 and TRBJ2-6, the complete variable domain is GAGVSQTPSNKVTEKGKYVELRCDPISGHTALYWYRQSLGQGPEFLIYFQGTGAADDSGLPNDRFFAVRPEGSVSTLKIQRTERGDSAVYLCASSLGHLSGANVLTFGAGSRLTVL.

The chain employs TRBV12-3 or TRBV12-4 and TRBJ2-2; 11 bases fit TRBD1. Trimming cost V 5 bases and J 5 bases; bases outside gene matches: 10. CDR3 length equals 17 residues. The CDR3: CASSRTRTGGRTGELFF. The CDR3 nucleotides are TGTGCCAGCAGTCGCACCCGGACAGGGGGCCGTACCGGGGAGCTGTTTTTT.

This clonotype was counted once. CDR3 amino acids: CATSRGNTEAFF. CDR3 nucleotides: TGTGCCACAAGTCGAGGGAACACTGAAGCTTTCTTT. The chain is built from TRBV7-9 and TRBJ1-1; D is uncertain. Germline CDR1 reads SEHNR; CDR2 reads FQNEAQ (reference sequence). The length of the CDR3 is 12 residues. Trimming removed 10 bases at V and 1 base at J, with 10 bases between.

The chain is built from TRBV29-1 and TRBJ2-6, with D possibly being TRBD1 (5 bases). The V gene's germline CDR1 is SQVTM and CDR2 ANQGSEA. This CDR3 region has 13 residues. V was shortened by 7 bases and J by 2 bases, with 9 bases between the two germline ends. The CDR3 bases are TGCAGCGCGACAGTGGCTGGGGCCAACGTCCTGACTTTC. Protein product: CSATVAGANVLTF.

This chain's CDR3 is CASSSGQGLINYGYTF. CDR3 sequence (DNA): TGTGCCAGCAGTTCGGGACAGGGCTTAATAAACTATGGCTACACCTTC. V and J are TRBV6-6 and TRBJ1-2; 9 bases are shared with TRBD1. The V and J ends lost 4 bases and 2 bases, in that order; junction bases with no gene match: 8. The CDR3 consists of 16 residues. Germline V CDR1 and CDR2: MNHNY, SVGAGI (reference sequence).

This clonotype was observed once. The rearrangement links TRBV6-1 to TRBJ2-1; the match to TRBD2 covers 13 bases. V gave up 4 bases and J gave up 6 bases; unmatched junction bases: 12. The CDR3 runs to 18 residues. CDR1 and CDR2 from the germline V gene are MNHNS and SASEGT. CDR3: CASSVFGTSGVKGNEQFF. Here the CDR3 DNA reads TGTGCCAGCAGTGTGTTCGGGACTAGCGGGGTGAAGGGCAATGAGCAGTTCTTC.

This chain connects TRBV5-4 to TRBJ2-5; TRBD2 agrees at 13 bases. The V gene's germline CDR1 is SGHNT and CDR2 YYREEE (reference sequence). The CDR3 totals 17 residues. V dropped 3 bases and J dropped 1; count of bases not matched to a gene: 6. CDR3 nucleotide sequence: TGTGCCAGCAGCTCGGGACTAGCGGGGAGCACCCAAGAGACCCAGTACTTC. It yields the protein CASSSGLAGSTQETQYF.

This clonotype was recorded once. The genes are TRBV20-1 and TRBJ1-1; D call uncertain. V lost 4 bases to trimming and J lost 1 base, with 7 bases between them. Per germline, CDR1 DFQATT and CDR2 SNEGSKA (reference sequence). The CDR3 is 12 residues long. The CDR3 DNA reads as TGCAGTGCTACCCGGGGGAACACTGAAGCTTTCTTT. Protein sequence: CSATRGNTEAFF.

V and J are TRBV20-1 and TRBJ2-1, with TRBD1 matching 10 bases. Looked up from germline, CDR1 is DFQATT and CDR2 is SNEGSKA (reference sequence). V gave up 2 bases and J gave up 6 bases; unmatched junction bases: 7. The CDR3 consists of 15 residues. The CDR3 spells CSARQDRGSFNEQFF. The CDR3 DNA reads as TGCAGTGCTAGACAGGACAGGGGGTCGTTCAATGAGCAGTTCTTC.

The V call is TRBV21-1, the J call TRBJ2-7. TRBV21-1 corresponds to a pseudogene. This CDR3 region has 18 residues. The CDR3 DNA reads as TGTGCCAGCAGCAAAGCCGGGTTAGTAAGCTCGCCGTACTACGAGCAGTACTTC. Its protein is CASSKAGLVSSPYYEQYF.

V is TRBV12-3 or TRBV12-4 and J is TRBJ1-2; possibly TRBD1 for D (6 bases). The CDR3 consists of 12 residues. Trimming cost V 3 bases and J 6 bases, with 8 bases left between them. In nucleotides, the CDR3 is TGTGCCAGCAGTTTCCCAGGGGATGGCTACACCTTC. This codes for CASSFPGDGYTF.

The J gene is TRBJ2-3, the V gene TRBV12-3 or TRBV12-4; 7 positions match TRBD2. The V gene end was trimmed by 8 bases and the J gene end by 14 bases; junction bases not matched to a gene: 16. CDR3 length: 13 residues. The CDR3 protein is CASSLTGLGFRYF. The CDR3 DNA reads TGTGCCAGCTCCCTGACCGGACTAGGGTTCAGGTATTTT.

The chain carries TRBV12-3 or TRBV12-4 and TRBJ1-5; D is uncertain. The CDR3 spans 11 residues. Trimming took 1 base from V and 6 from J, leaving 1 base between them. CDR3 bases: TGTGCCAGCAGTTTAGGTCAGCCCCAGCATTTT. Protein sequence: CASSLGQPQHF.

V gene TRBV5-1 combines with J gene TRBJ1-1; a weak D match, TRBD1 (6 bases). Germline loops: CDR1 SGHRS, CDR2 YFSETQ. The CDR3 totals 15 residues. With 3 bases removed from V and 2 bases from J, the gap between germline ends came to 14 bases. CDR3 residues: CASSWGVGGNTEAFF. In nucleotides, the CDR3 is TGCGCCAGCAGCTGGGGGGTAGGGGGTAACACTGAAGCTTTCTTT.

This sequence joins TRBV5-4 and TRBJ1-2, with D possibly being TRBD1 (5 bases). The CDR3 covers 14 residues. Trimming pared 0 bases from V and 7 bases from J, leaving 13 bases between. Germline V gene data show CDR1 as SGHNT and CDR2 as YYREEE (reference sequence). The CDR3 sequence is CASSLVGAGGGYTF. In nucleotides, the CDR3 is TGTGCCAGCAGCTTGGTAGGGGCTGGAGGTGGCTACACCTTC. The variable domain in full, with the rest retrieved from reference TRBV5-4 and TRBJ1-2, is ETGVTQSPTHLIKTRGQQVTLRCSSQSGHNTVSWYQQALGQGPQFIFQYYREEENGRGNFPPRFSGLQFPNYSSELNVNALELDDSALYLCASSLVGAGGGYTFGSGTRLTVV.

The CDR3 spells CASSSPLAGVRNEQFF. The CDR3 nucleotides read TGTGCCAGCAGCTCCCCACTAGCGGGGGTGAGGAATGAGCAGTTCTTC. V and J are TRBV7-6 and TRBJ2-1; 11 positions match TRBD2. The V gene's germline CDR1 is SGHVS and CDR2 FNYEAQ. The CDR3 is made up of 16 amino acids. After removal of 4 bases from V and 7 bases from J, the junction contained 9 bases not matched to a gene.

The genes are TRBV2 and TRBJ1-1; no firm D call. Per germline, CDR1 SNHLY and CDR2 FYNNEI. The V end was cut by 5 bases, the J end by 0 bases, with 7 bases between. The CDR3 runs to 13 residues. The CDR3 nucleotides are TGTGCCAGCAGTAGTACAGTGAACACTGAAGCTTTCTTT. Amino acids: CASSSTVNTEAFF. Based on the CDR3 plus reference TRBV2 and TRBJ1-1, the full variable domain is EPEVTQTPSHQVTQMGQEVILRCVPISNHLYFYWYRQILGQKVEFLVSFYNNEISEKSEIFDDQFSVERPDGSNFTLKIRSTKLEDSAMYFCASSSTVNTEAFFGQGTRLTVV.

The J gene is TRBJ2-5, the V gene TRBV5-4; D is perhaps TRBD2 (5 bases). Between the trimmed V and J ends, which lost 7 bases and 3 bases, there was a span of 10 bases. There are 12 residues in the CDR3. Germline assignment: CDR1 SGHNT and CDR2 YYREEE (reference sequence). The CDR3 is CASGTGKETQYF. DNA of the CDR3: TGTGCCAGCGGCACGGGGAAAGAGACCCAGTACTTC. Full variable domain (rest looked up from reference TRBV5-4 and TRBJ2-5): ETGVTQSPTHLIKTRGQQVTLRCSSQSGHNTVSWYQQALGQGPQFIFQYYREEENGRGNFPPRFSGLQFPNYSSELNVNALELDDSALYLCASGTGKETQYFGPGTRLLVL.

This clonotype has a single count. V usage is TRBV29-1 and J usage is TRBJ2-1; 11 bases match TRBD1. CDR1 and CDR2 from the germline V gene are SQVTM and ANQGSEA. There are 14 residues in the CDR3. Unmatched junction bases numbered 4, after V lost 6 bases and J lost 3 bases. The CDR3 bases are TGCAGCGTCGGACAGGGGGCGATCTACAATGAGCAGTTCTTC. It is translated as CSVGQGAIYNEQFF.

This clonotype was seen once. V usage is TRBV12-3 or TRBV12-4 and J usage is TRBJ2-3, with unresolved D. V was shortened by 10 bases and J by 0 bases, with 14 bases between the two germline ends. This CDR3 has 14 residues. The CDR3 coding sequence is TGTGCCACTTCTCCCAGCACTAGCACAGATACGCAGTATTTT. It specifies CATSPSTSTDTQYF.

V is TRBV29-1 and J is TRBJ1-2; no definite D call. This CDR3 is 15 amino acids long. V dropped 1 base and J dropped 4 bases, with 16 bases sitting between them. Germline-derived CDR1 and CDR2 are SQVTM and ANQGSEA. The CDR3 DNA follows: TGCAGCGTTGAAGGGGAGATCAGTCTTCCCTATGGCTACACCTTC. It is translated as CSVEGEISLPYGYTF.

This clonotype was observed a single time. The chain recombines TRBV29-1 with TRBJ2-2; D gene ambiguous. This CDR3 comprises 13 residues. The germline V gene has CDR1 SQVTM and CDR2 ANQGSEA. Deletions cut 1 base from V and 4 bases from J, with 7 bases between. CDR3 DNA: TGCAGCGTTGAAGTCAGAGTCACCGGGGAGCTGTTTTTT. The encoded protein is CSVEVRVTGELFF.

CDR3: CASRVDRGGDQPQHF. In DNA form, the CDR3 reads TGTGCCAGCAGGGTGGACAGGGGCGGGGATCAGCCCCAGCATTTT. J is TRBJ1-5 and V is TRBV25-1; TRBD1 matches 9 bases. This CDR3 is built from 15 residues. Germline CDR1 reads MGHDK; CDR2 reads SYGVNS. The V gene end was trimmed by 6 bases and the J gene end by 5 bases; junction bases not matched to a gene: 8. The full variable domain, completed using reference TRBV25-1 and TRBJ1-5, is EADIYQTPRYLVIGTGKKITLECSQTMGHDKMYWYQQDPGMELHLIHYSYGVNSTEKGDLSSESTVSRIRTEHFPLTLESARPSHTSQYLCASRVDRGGDQPQHFGDGTRLSIL.

The J gene is TRBJ1-1, the V gene TRBV29-1, with D hard to call. V was clipped by 3 bases and J by 8 bases, with 7 bases between them. CDR1 and CDR2 (germline): SQVTM, ANQGSEA. The CDR3 is made up of 10 amino acids. The CDR3 is CSVEGGEAFF. As DNA, the CDR3 is TGCAGCGTTGAGGGCGGGGAAGCTTTCTTT.

In its sample, this clonotype was seen once. This chain joins TRBV24-1 and TRBJ2-1, with 8 bases lining up with TRBD2. The CDR3 loop spans 14 amino acids. Looked up from germline, CDR1 is KGHDR and CDR2 is SFDVKD. V lost 5 bases and J lost 4; bases outside the gene matches: 3. This CDR3 is CATSGGGRYNEQFF. The CDR3 DNA reads TGTGCCACCAGTGGCGGGGGGCGATACAATGAGCAGTTCTTC.

The chain uses TRBV5-4 and TRBJ2-3; no definite D call. V lost 4 bases and J 4 bases, leaving 10 bases between the germline ends. This CDR3 region has 13 residues. Germline-derived CDR1 and CDR2 are SGHNT and YYREEE (reference sequence). The CDR3 is CASSPVGADTQYF. CDR3 nucleotides: TGTGCCAGCAGCCCGGTAGGCGCAGATACGCAGTATTTT.

This rearrangement joins TRBV20-1 to TRBJ2-7, with a tentative D call TRBD1 (5 bases). The V end lost 0 bases, the J end lost 0 bases, and 12 bases lay between the germline ends. In germline, CDR1 is DFQATT, CDR2 SNEGSKA (reference sequence). The CDR3 is made up of 15 amino acids. The CDR3 coding sequence is TGCAGTGCTAGAGATTTAGGGGTTAGCTCCTACGAGCAGTACTTC. This translates into CSARDLGVSSYEQYF.

The rearrangement uses TRBV7-9 and TRBJ1-2; a possible D gene is TRBD1 (6 bases). The CDR3 covers 16 residues. In germline, CDR1 is SEHNR, CDR2 FQNEAQ (reference sequence). The V and J ends lost 4 bases and 7 bases respectively, with 22 bases between them. CDR3 in amino acids: CASSSTGHRARGGYTF. The CDR3 nucleotides are TGTGCCAGCAGCTCAACTGGGCACAGGGCGAGAGGTGGCTACACCTTC.

V and J are TRBV9 and TRBJ1-2; D not resolved. Germline-derived CDR1 and CDR2 are SGDLS and YYNGEE. Trimming stripped 1 base from V and 4 bases from J, with 11 bases between. The CDR3 length is 14 residues. The CDR3 DNA reads as TGTGCCAGCAGCGTAACTACTACGGTCTATGGCTACACCTTC. It is translated as CASSVTTTVYGYTF.

This chain links TRBV2 with TRBJ1-2; the match to TRBD1 covers 10 bases. V shed 3 bases, J shed 5 bases, and the junction held 0 bases outside the gene matches. The CDR3 is 13 residues long. Germline CDR1 reads SNHLY; CDR2 reads FYNNEI. The CDR3 region is CASSEDRGYGYTF. The CDR3 coding sequence is TGTGCCAGCAGTGAGGACAGGGGGTATGGCTACACCTTC.